Listed below are T cell receptor beta chains from one sample, sequenced in a study of blood T cells in healthy people across ages. TCRdb called the 5' RACE reads again in MiXCR, with one record for every CDR3 protein. This repertoire shows around 940,000 distinct CDR3 sequences, about 53% found once; its top ten account for about a fifth. The sequenced sample was blood. These receptors were obtained from a woman aged 55-75 years in good health. Each CDR3 is given with its conserved first and last residue. The order of the fields is CDR3 length, J gene, V gene, clone size, D gene, CDR3 protein, CDR3 DNA. A D gene is named only where the DNA matches it firmly. Expanded clones are given a class, and other clones once, few, many or no size at all.

len: 11
j_gene: TRBJ1-2
v_gene: TRBV28
abundance: NA
d_gene: NA
CDR3aa: CASSFDCGYTF
CDR3nt: TGTGCCAGCAGTTTCGACTGTGGCTACACCTTC

len: 17
j_gene: TRBJ2-2
v_gene: TRBV5-1
abundance: NA
d_gene: NA
CDR3aa: CASSQARRGQNTGELFF
CDR3nt: TGCGCCAGCAGCCAGGCAAGGAGGGGGCAGAACACCGGGGAGCTGTTTTTT

len: 12
j_gene: TRBJ1-1
v_gene: TRBV6-6
abundance: NA
d_gene: NA
CDR3aa: CASSYVASEAFF
CDR3nt: TGTGCCAGCAGTTACGTGGCTTCTGAAGCTTTCTTT

len: 17
j_gene: TRBJ2-7
v_gene: TRBV28
abundance: few
d_gene: NA
CDR3aa: CASSFLVQGTSDHEQYF
CDR3nt: TGTGCCAGCAGTTTCTTAGTACAGGGAACCTCCGATCACGAGCAGTACTTC

len: 17
j_gene: TRBJ2-7
v_gene: TRBV9
abundance: NA
d_gene: TRBD1
CDR3aa: CASSVQVGQGDSYEQYF
CDR3nt: TGTGCCAGCAGCGTACAGGTGGGACAGGGAGACTCCTACGAGCAGTACTTC

len: 19
j_gene: TRBJ2-1
v_gene: TRBV6-1
abundance: NA
d_gene: TRBD2
CDR3aa: CASRKIEGASGSRRNEQFF
CDR3nt: TGTGCCAGCAGGAAAATAGAAGGGGCTAGCGGGAGTCGTCGGAATGAGCAGTTCTTC

len: 13
j_gene: TRBJ1-2
v_gene: TRBV29-1
abundance: NA
d_gene: TRBD1
CDR3aa: CSVQTGEGYGYTF
CDR3nt: TGCAGCGTGCAAACAGGGGAAGGGTATGGCTACACCTTC

len: 14
j_gene: TRBJ2-7
v_gene: TRBV12-3/TRBV12-4
abundance: NA
d_gene: NA
CDR3aa: CASSRPGLDYEQYF
CDR3nt: TGTGCCAGCAGCCGGCCGGGACTCGACTACGAGCAGTACTTC

len: 16
j_gene: TRBJ2-3
v_gene: TRBV10-3
abundance: NA
d_gene: TRBD2
CDR3aa: CAITSGTSGTLDTQYF
CDR3nt: TGTGCCATCACCTCAGGGACTAGCGGTACCTTGGATACGCAGTATTTT

len: 16
j_gene: TRBJ2-4
v_gene: TRBV20-1
abundance: NA
d_gene: NA
CDR3aa: CSARDTRDWAKNIQYF
CDR3nt: TGCAGTGCTAGAGACACTCGGGATTGGGCCAAAAACATTCAGTACTTC

len: 14
j_gene: TRBJ2-3
v_gene: TRBV12-3/TRBV12-4
abundance: NA
d_gene: NA
CDR3aa: CASTYRFSTDTQYF
CDR3nt: TGTGCCAGCACTTACAGATTTAGCACAGATACGCAGTATTTT

len: 13
j_gene: TRBJ2-7
v_gene: TRBV20-1
abundance: NA
d_gene: NA
CDR3aa: CSAQTSWSYEQYF
CDR3nt: TGCAGTGCTCAGACGTCCTGGTCCTACGAGCAGTACTTC

len: 17
j_gene: TRBJ2-7
v_gene: TRBV27
abundance: NA
d_gene: NA
CDR3aa: CVSILSGSQSYLYEQYF
CDR3nt: TGTGTCAGCATTCTTTCCGGGTCCCAAAGTTACTTATACGAGCAGTACTTC

len: 17
j_gene: TRBJ2-3
v_gene: TRBV7-2
abundance: NA
d_gene: NA
CDR3aa: CASSLVPQGRDTDTQYF
CDR3nt: TGTGCCAGCAGCTTAGTTCCCCAGGGGCGCGATACAGATACGCAGTATTTT

len: 15
j_gene: TRBJ2-5
v_gene: TRBV11-2
abundance: few
d_gene: NA
CDR3aa: CASSSHRTSWETQYF
CDR3nt: TGTGCCAGCAGCTCCCACAGGACTTCCTGGGAGACCCAGTACTTC

len: 11
j_gene: TRBJ2-3
v_gene: TRBV2
abundance: few
d_gene: NA
CDR3aa: CASGNTDTQYF
CDR3nt: TGTGCCAGCGGGAACACAGATACGCAGTATTTT

len: 15
j_gene: TRBJ2-1
v_gene: TRBV7-8
abundance: few
d_gene: NA
CDR3aa: CASSFYGSSYNEQFF
CDR3nt: TGTGCCAGCAGCTTTTATGGCAGCTCCTACAATGAGCAGTTCTTC

len: 17
j_gene: TRBJ2-5
v_gene: TRBV9
abundance: NA
d_gene: TRBD2
CDR3aa: CASSVGVAGAVGETQYF
CDR3nt: TGTGCCAGCAGCGTAGGAGTAGCGGGAGCGGTGGGGGAGACCCAGTACTTC

len: 13
j_gene: TRBJ1-6
v_gene: TRBV7-2
abundance: NA
d_gene: NA
CDR3aa: CASSPGGSSPLHF
CDR3nt: TGTGCCAGCAGCCCTGGCGGAAGCTCACCCCTCCACTTT

len: 16
j_gene: TRBJ2-7
v_gene: TRBV5-6
abundance: few
d_gene: TRBD1
CDR3aa: CASRLAAGTGDHEQYF
CDR3nt: TGTGCCAGCAGGCTGGCCGCCGGGACAGGGGACCACGAGCAGTACTTC

len: 15
j_gene: TRBJ2-7
v_gene: TRBV6-6
abundance: few
d_gene: TRBD1
CDR3aa: CASNPGQGSSYEQYF
CDR3nt: TGTGCCAGCAACCCGGGACAGGGGTCCTCTTACGAGCAGTACTTC

len: 14
j_gene: TRBJ2-7
v_gene: TRBV6-5
abundance: few
d_gene: NA
CDR3aa: CASSYFGGRYEQYF
CDR3nt: TGTGCCAGCAGTTATTTTGGGGGGCGGTACGAGCAGTACTTC

len: 15
j_gene: TRBJ2-1
v_gene: TRBV5-1
abundance: NA
d_gene: TRBD2
CDR3aa: CASSNRTSGYNEQFF
CDR3nt: TGCGCCAGCAGCAACCGGACTAGCGGGTACAATGAGCAGTTCTTC

len: 15
j_gene: TRBJ1-2
v_gene: TRBV6-5
abundance: NA
d_gene: NA
CDR3aa: CASRRGQLLNYGYTF
CDR3nt: TGTGCCAGCAGAAGAGGACAGCTCCTTAACTATGGCTACACCTTC

len: 15
j_gene: TRBJ2-1
v_gene: TRBV7-2
abundance: once
d_gene: NA
CDR3aa: CASSPYTNSYNEQFF
CDR3nt: TGTGCCAGCAGCCCGTACACGAACTCCTACAATGAGCAGTTCTTC

len: 14
j_gene: TRBJ1-1
v_gene: TRBV6-2/TRBV6-3
abundance: NA
d_gene: TRBD1
CDR3aa: CASSPTARTGLAFF
CDR3nt: TGTGCCAGCAGCCCCACGGCCCGGACAGGGTTAGCTTTCTTT

len: 16
j_gene: TRBJ2-3
v_gene: TRBV7-9
abundance: NA
d_gene: TRBD2
CDR3aa: CASSRLAGVNPDTQYF
CDR3nt: TGTGCCAGCAGCCGACTAGCGGGAGTGAACCCAGATACGCAGTATTTT

len: 15
j_gene: TRBJ2-3
v_gene: TRBV24-1
abundance: few
d_gene: NA
CDR3aa: CATSDYIRDPDTQYF
CDR3nt: TGTGCCACCAGTGATTATATCCGGGACCCAGATACGCAGTATTTT

len: 11
j_gene: TRBJ2-7
v_gene: TRBV7-2
abundance: few
d_gene: NA
CDR3aa: CASSIHYEQYF
CDR3nt: TGTGCCAGCAGCATACACTACGAGCAGTACTTC

len: 17
j_gene: TRBJ2-3
v_gene: TRBV7-9
abundance: NA
d_gene: TRBD2
CDR3aa: CASSDTTEGLAADTQYF
CDR3nt: TGTGCCAGCAGCGATACTACGGAGGGACTAGCGGCAGATACGCAGTATTTT

len: 12
j_gene: TRBJ2-3
v_gene: TRBV28
abundance: NA
d_gene: NA
CDR3aa: CAVLRGADTQYF
CDR3nt: TGTGCCGTACTTCGGGGAGCAGATACGCAGTATTTT

len: 13
j_gene: TRBJ2-1
v_gene: TRBV7-3
abundance: NA
d_gene: NA
CDR3aa: CASSRRAGDEQFF
CDR3nt: TGTGCCAGCAGCCGGAGGGCCGGCGATGAGCAGTTCTTC

len: 16
j_gene: TRBJ2-7
v_gene: TRBV12-3/TRBV12-4
abundance: few
d_gene: TRBD2
CDR3aa: CASSLNSASGTYEQYF
CDR3nt: TGTGCCAGCAGTTTAAACTCGGCTAGCGGGACTTACGAGCAGTACTTC

len: 14
j_gene: TRBJ1-1
v_gene: TRBV6-1
abundance: NA
d_gene: NA
CDR3aa: CASRTKGGNTEAFF
CDR3nt: TGTGCCAGCAGGACCAAAGGGGGGAACACTGAAGCTTTCTTT

len: 16
j_gene: TRBJ2-2
v_gene: TRBV5-1
abundance: NA
d_gene: NA
CDR3aa: CASSFSGQLQTGELFF
CDR3nt: TGCGCCAGCAGCTTCTCCGGACAGCTTCAAACCGGGGAGCTGTTTTTT

len: 15
j_gene: TRBJ2-4
v_gene: TRBV4-1
abundance: many
d_gene: NA
CDR3aa: CASSQTREAKNIQYF
CDR3nt: TGCGCCAGCAGCCAAACCAGGGAGGCCAAAAACATTCAGTACTTC

len: 14
j_gene: TRBJ1-5
v_gene: TRBV20-1
abundance: NA
d_gene: TRBD1
CDR3aa: CSARPGQGDQPQHF
CDR3nt: TGCAGTGCTAGGCCGGGACAGGGCGATCAGCCCCAGCATTTT

len: 12
j_gene: TRBJ2-5
v_gene: TRBV29-1
abundance: NA
d_gene: TRBD1
CDR3aa: CSDNRGVGTQYF
CDR3nt: TGCAGCGACAACAGGGGGGTGGGGACCCAGTACTTC

len: 14
j_gene: TRBJ2-7
v_gene: TRBV6-5
abundance: NA
d_gene: NA
CDR3aa: CASRPQGEGYERYF
CDR3nt: TGTGCCAGCAGACCACAGGGAGAGGGCTACGAGCGGTACTTC

len: 13
j_gene: TRBJ2-7
v_gene: TRBV6-1
abundance: NA
d_gene: NA
CDR3aa: CASRGSLVYEQYF
CDR3nt: TGTGCCAGCCGGGGGAGTTTGGTCTACGAGCAGTACTTC

len: 11
j_gene: TRBJ2-3
v_gene: TRBV12-3/TRBV12-4
abundance: few
d_gene: NA
CDR3aa: CASNRGDTQYF
CDR3nt: TGTGCCAGCAACCGGGGGGATACGCAGTATTTT

len: 15
j_gene: TRBJ2-1
v_gene: TRBV20-1
abundance: NA
d_gene: TRBD2
CDR3aa: CKTSGIPGSHNEQFF
CDR3nt: TGCAAGACTAGCGGGATCCCCGGGTCACACAATGAGCAGTTCTTC

len: 12
j_gene: TRBJ2-7
v_gene: TRBV7-2
abundance: few
d_gene: NA
CDR3aa: CASSLSPLEQYF
CDR3nt: TGTGCCAGCAGCTTAAGCCCTCTTGAGCAGTACTTC

len: 14
j_gene: TRBJ1-4
v_gene: TRBV12-3/TRBV12-4
abundance: few
d_gene: TRBD1
CDR3aa: CASSSRQGNEKLFF
CDR3nt: TGTGCCAGCAGTTCGAGACAGGGTAATGAAAAACTGTTTTTT

len: 18
j_gene: TRBJ2-6
v_gene: TRBV12-3/TRBV12-4
abundance: NA
d_gene: NA
CDR3aa: CASSFSWPLGSGANVLTF
CDR3nt: TGTGCCAGCAGTTTTTCATGGCCTCTGGGCTCTGGGGCCAACGTCCTGACTTTC

len: 18
j_gene: TRBJ2-3
v_gene: TRBV5-6
abundance: NA
d_gene: TRBD1
CDR3aa: CASSSDRVSLLGTDTQYF
CDR3nt: TGTGCCAGCAGCTCCGACAGGGTATCCCTTTTGGGCACAGATACGCAGTATTTT

len: 13
j_gene: TRBJ1-1
v_gene: TRBV20-1
abundance: NA
d_gene: NA
CDR3aa: CSAQLIRGAEAFF
CDR3nt: TGCAGTGCTCAGCTTATAAGAGGGGCTGAAGCTTTCTTT

len: 15
j_gene: TRBJ2-5
v_gene: TRBV29-1
abundance: NA
d_gene: NA
CDR3aa: CSTVAHTGSRNEQYF
CDR3nt: TGCAGCACGGTGGCGCACACAGGGTCACGCAATGAGCAGTACTTC